This T cell receptor (beta chain) derives from a study of T-cell reconstitution after alpha-beta-depleted transplantation in children. This clonotype has more than one count but fewer than ten. The TCRbeta library incorporated unique molecular identifiers. TCRdb analysed the PCR reads with MiXCR anew, one entry per CDR3 protein. The repertoire holds some 390,000 distinct CDR3 sequences, with about a fifth as singletons. This receptor was obtained from a human donor who donated a stem cell graft to a child with acute myeloid leukemia. The sequences come from PBMCs from the stem cell graft donor, collected from the stem cell graft.

The CDR3 nucleotides read TGCGCCAGCAGCTTTGGTTTTTCAGGGGCGGATGAGCAGTTCTTC. Its protein product is CASSFGFSGADEQFF. This rearrangement joins TRBV5-1 to TRBJ2-1, with D possibly TRBD1 on 6 matching bases. CDR1 is SGHRS, CDR2 YFSETQ, per germline. V was shortened by 2 bases and J by 8 bases, with 17 bases between the two germline ends. The CDR3 is 15 residues long.